These 23 T cell receptor beta chains share one sample of origin, sequenced in a study of regulatory T cells in long-lasting Graves disease. Sequencing libraries for TCR beta were prepared with iRepertoire HTBI primers and Arm-PCR of CDR3 regions. MiXCR, applied by TCRdb to the multiplex PCR reads, yields one record per CDR3 protein. In the table there are over 300,000 distinct CDR3 sequences, 15% to 20% of which are singletons. This sample's time point: persistent/refractory GD, antithyroid drugs over 5 years with positive TRAb. There was RNA extracted from PBMCs, and the TCR library was made from it. The sequencing used peripheral blood mononuclear cells (PBMCs), collected when the disease was refractory, from a patient treated with antithyroid drugs. Receptor source: a female donor with Graves disease.

The table lists this clonotype with many counts. The chain joins TRBV28 to TRBJ1-6; 7 bases align to TRBD1. This CDR3 spans 16 amino acids. The V gene end was trimmed by 6 bases and the J gene end by 4 bases; junction bases not matched to a gene: 9. Germline values: CDR1 MDHEN, CDR2 SYDVKM. Here the CDR3 reads CASSPPGTAYNSPLHF. CDR3 DNA sequence: TGTGCCAGCAGCCCTCCCGGGACAGCTTATAATTCACCCCTCCACTTT.

The J gene is TRBJ1-2, the V gene TRBV7-9, with D maybe TRBD1 (5 bases). In germline, CDR1 is SEHNR, CDR2 FQNEAQ (reference sequence). The CDR3 length is 13 residues. V was shortened by 5 bases and J by 7 bases, with 14 bases between the two germline ends. The CDR3 coding sequence is TGTGCCAGCAGCCCCAGGGAGGAGGCTGGCTACACCTTC. Amino acid sequence: CASSPREEAGYTF.

This clonotype came up many times. The chain couples TRBV6-5 to TRBJ2-5, with TRBD2 matching over 15 bases. This CDR3 comprises 17 residues. The germline CDR1 and CDR2 sequences are MNHEY and SVGAGI. V shed 4 bases, J shed 5 bases, and the junction held 8 bases outside the gene matches. The chain's CDR3 is CASSLGLAGGSFETQYF. In DNA form, the CDR3 reads TGTGCCAGCAGTTTGGGACTAGCGGGAGGATCCTTCGAGACCCAGTACTTC.

This clonotype has at least ten counts. The junction differs from germline at one of its ends, possibly a read error. The V gene is TRBV5-1, the J gene TRBJ1-4; 7 nucleotides line up with TRBD1. The CDR3 is made up of 16 amino acids. Per the germline V gene, CDR1 is SGHRS and CDR2 is YFSETQ. In nucleotides, the CDR3 is TGCGCCAGCACCTTGGGACAGCCTGCAACTAATGAAAAACTGTTTTTT. It yields the protein CASTLGQPATNEKLFF.

The V gene is TRBV7-2, the J gene TRBJ2-2, with D maybe TRBD2 (6 bases). Germline V gives CDR1 SGHTA, CDR2 FQGNSA. V was clipped by 0 bases and J by 5 bases, with 13 bases between them. This CDR3 region has 16 residues. The CDR3 coding sequence is TGTGCCAGCAGCTTAGCCCTGACTAGTTGGACCGGGGAGCTGTTTTTT. This codes for CASSLALTSWTGELFF.

This clonotype was detected ten times or more. The chain recombines TRBV6-7 with TRBJ1-1; D ambiguous. TRBV6-7 counts as an open reading frame of uncertain function. Between the trimmed V and J ends, which lost 7 bases and 7 bases, there was a span of 25 bases. This CDR3 comprises 16 residues. Here the CDR3 DNA reads TGTGCCAGCACCAATACCGCTCCCGACGCTTTCGGTGAAGCTTTCTTT. This codes for CASTNTAPDAFGEAFF.

The table lists this clonotype with a few counts. This sequence joins TRBV7-9 and TRBJ1-1; D is unclear. V was clipped by 1 base and J by 6 bases, with 3 bases between them. Germline V lookup: CDR1 SEHNR, CDR2 FQNEAQ (reference sequence). CDR3 length: 11 residues. CDR3 region: CASSLEPEAFF. In DNA form, the CDR3 reads TGTGCCAGCAGCTTAGAGCCTGAAGCTTTCTTT.

This clonotype showed up just a few times. This sequence joins TRBV20-1 and TRBJ1-5, with D unresolved. The CDR3 has 15 residues. Germline CDR1 DFQATT, CDR2 SNEGSKA (reference sequence). Trimming removed 6 bases from V and 3 bases from J, with 18 bases in between. CDR3: CSATTPVGYNQPQHF. Here the CDR3 DNA reads TGCAGTGCCACGACCCCTGTGGGTTACAATCAGCCCCAGCATTTT.

This clonotype was recorded many times. The V call is TRBV6-2 or TRBV6-3, the J call TRBJ1-1, with D perhaps TRBD1 (5 bases). The V and J ends lost 2 bases and 6 bases respectively, with 10 bases between them. CDR3 length: 13 residues. CDR1 MNHEY and CDR2 SVGEGT come from the germline V gene. The CDR3 DNA follows: TGTGCCAGCAGTTACCCGACAGCACCTGAAGCTTTCTTT. Amino acid sequence: CASSYPTAPEAFF.

There are a few counts of this clonotype. The V gene is TRBV9, the J gene TRBJ2-7; D is possibly TRBD1 (6 bases). Germline CDR1 reads SGDLS; CDR2 reads YYNGEE. The ends were cut back, 4 bases at V and 1 base at J, with 21 bases in the middle. The CDR3 is 17 amino acids. CDR3 DNA sequence: TGTGCCAGCAGCCCGGATCTAAGGACAGCCAAGTCCTACGAGCAGTACTTC. Encoded protein: CASSPDLRTAKSYEQYF.

This clonotype was seen ten or more times. V is TRBV11-2 and J is TRBJ1-1, with a weak D call TRBD1 (5 bases). The CDR3 covers 14 residues. Trimming stripped 1 base from V and 7 bases from J, with 13 bases between. Germline V CDR1 and CDR2: SGHAT, FQNNGV. The CDR3 DNA follows: TGTGCCAGCAGCTTAGTCCTTGACAGTGTTGAAGCTTTCTTT. This gives the protein CASSLVLDSVEAFF.

This clonotype was found many times. The CDR3 DNA is TGCAGTGCTAGCGCGGCTAGCGGGGACTCCTACGAGCAGTACTTC. Encoded protein: CSASAASGDSYEQYF. The chain recombines TRBV20-1 with TRBJ2-7; 9 bases line up with TRBD2. In germline, CDR1 is DFQATT, CDR2 SNEGSKA (reference sequence). This CDR3 has 15 amino acids. Losses at the gene ends were 3 bases for V and 0 bases for J; bases not matched to a gene: 6.

The chain links TRBV5-6 to TRBJ1-5, with unresolved D. V was cut by 4 bases and J by 13 bases, with 21 bases left in between. CDR1 is SGHDT and CDR2 is YYEEEE in the germline V gene. The CDR3 extends over 14 amino acids. CDR3 amino acids: CASSTNRVRRNQHF. The CDR3 DNA reads as TGTGCCAGCAGCACGAATAGAGTTCGGCGGAATCAGCATTTT. Using reference TRBV5-6 and TRBJ1-5 for the parts outside the CDR3, the full variable domain is DAGVTQSPTHLIKTRGQQVTLRCSPKSGHDTVSWYQQALGQGPQFIFQYYEEEERQRGNFPDRFSGHQFPNYSSELNVNALLLGDSALYLCASSTNRVRRNQHFGDGTRLSIL.

This clonotype was counted only a few times. This rearrangement joins TRBV12-3 or TRBV12-4 to TRBJ2-3; 7 nucleotides match TRBD2. The V and J ends lost 1 base and 4 bases, in that order; junction bases with no gene match: 5. The CDR3 length is 15 residues. The CDR3, as DNA: TGTGCCAGCAGTTTAGGTGGGAGGGGCCCAGATACGCAGTATTTT. This codes for CASSLGGRGPDTQYF.

In this sample, this clonotype turned up many times. The chain combines TRBV11-2 with TRBJ2-7, with TRBD1 as a possible D gene (6 bases). CDR1 SGHAT and CDR2 FQNNGV come from the germline V gene. This CDR3 is 15 amino acids long. The ends were cut back, 4 bases at V and 4 bases at J, with 17 bases in the middle. The CDR3 loop is CASSSLRGGPYEQYF. CDR3 bases: TGTGCCAGCAGCTCCCTTAGAGGGGGTCCTTACGAGCAGTACTTC.

This clonotype has just a few counts. The chain uses TRBV28 and TRBJ2-5, with 7 bases aligning to TRBD2. Trimming removed 7 bases from V and 1 base from J; junction bases left unmatched: 6. This CDR3 comprises 14 residues. Looked up from germline, CDR1 is MDHEN and CDR2 is SYDVKM. The CDR3 reads CASTPREAQETQYF. DNA for the CDR3: TGTGCCAGCACCCCCCGGGAGGCCCAAGAGACCCAGTACTTC.

This clonotype was observed a handful of times. The J gene is TRBJ2-1, the V gene TRBV2; D not resolved. This CDR3 has 12 residues. Per the germline V gene, CDR1 is SNHLY and CDR2 is FYNNEI. The V and J ends lost 3 bases and 1 base respectively, with 1 base between them. The CDR3 region is CASSDSYNEQFF. Here the CDR3 DNA reads TGTGCCAGCAGTGATTCCTACAATGAGCAGTTCTTC.

This clonotype was counted at least ten times. The chain combines TRBV28 with TRBJ1-1; no clear D gene. Trimming cost V 3 bases and J 0 bases, with 8 bases left between them. The CDR3 has 14 amino acids. Germline V gene lookup returns CDR1 MDHEN and CDR2 SYDVKM. The DNA of the CDR3 is TGTGCCAGCAGTTTTGGCCCAGTGAACACTGAAGCTTTCTTT. Encoded protein: CASSFGPVNTEAFF. The full variable domain, its missing parts supplied by reference TRBV28 and TRBJ1-1, is DVKVTQSSRYLVKRTGEKVFLECVQDMDHENMFWYRQDPGLGLRLIYFSYDVKMKEKGDIPEGYSVSREKKERFSLILESASTNQTSMYLCASSFGPVNTEAFFGQGTRLTVV.

Here the CDR3 reads CASSLDPGAGNTIYF. In DNA form, the CDR3 reads TGCGCCAGCAGCTTGGATCCAGGGGCAGGCAACACCATATATTTT. The gene calls are TRBV5-1 and TRBJ1-3; tentatively, D is TRBD1 (6 bases). CDR1 SGHRS and CDR2 YFSETQ come from the germline V gene. The germline V and J ends were trimmed by 0 bases and 7 bases, with 14 bases remaining between them. CDR3 size: 15 residues.

This clonotype was counted only a few times. The CDR3 spells CASSELLAGGSRETQYF. In DNA, the CDR3 is TGTGCCAGCAGTGAACTGCTAGCGGGGGGTAGTAGGGAGACCCAGTACTTC. The chain employs TRBV2 and TRBJ2-5, with 11 bases lining up with TRBD2. V lost 2 bases, J lost 5 bases, and 10 bases stayed unmatched. The CDR3 has 17 residues. Germline values: CDR1 SNHLY, CDR2 FYNNEI.

This clonotype was counted between two and nine times. The chain uses TRBV4-1 and TRBJ2-7; D assignment may be TRBD1 or TRBD2 (5 bases each). Trimming took 1 base from V and 5 from J, leaving 12 bases between them. Germline V CDR1 and CDR2: MGHRA, YSYEKL. This CDR3 spans 14 amino acids. As DNA, the CDR3 is TGCGCCAGCAGCCAAGTGACGAGGGGAGACGAGCAGTACTTC. Residues: CASSQVTRGDEQYF.

This clonotype was seen many times. The chain joins TRBV12-3 or TRBV12-4 to TRBJ1-3, with 7 bases that match TRBD1. The CDR3 runs to 14 residues. The V segment lost 10 bases and the J segment 4 bases; nucleotides outside the gene matches: 10. CDR3 in DNA: TGTGCCACTCACCCGGGGACAGCCGGAAACACCATATATTTT. This translates into CATHPGTAGNTIYF.

This sequence joins TRBV7-6 and TRBJ2-5; 11 nucleotides agree with TRBD2. V was pared by 5 bases and J by 1 base, with 9 bases of the junction left unmatched. Germline lookup yields CDR1 SGHVS and CDR2 FNYEAQ. CDR3 length equals 17 residues. The CDR3 protein is CASSPRPGLAAQETQYF. The CDR3 DNA follows: TGTGCCAGCAGCCCACGACCGGGACTAGCGGCCCAAGAGACCCAGTACTTC.